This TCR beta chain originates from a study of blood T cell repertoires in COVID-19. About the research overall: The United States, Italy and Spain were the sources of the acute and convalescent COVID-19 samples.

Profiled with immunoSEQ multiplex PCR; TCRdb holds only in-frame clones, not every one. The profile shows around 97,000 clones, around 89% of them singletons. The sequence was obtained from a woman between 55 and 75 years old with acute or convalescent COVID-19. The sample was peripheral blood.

Here the CDR3 DNA reads TGTGCCAGCAGCTTAATTTTAGTCACCTCTGGAAACACCATATATTTT. It codes for CASSLILVTSGNTIYF. V gene TRBV7-2 combines with J gene TRBJ1-3, with unresolved D. This CDR3 spans 16 amino acids. The V gene's germline CDR1 is SGHTA and CDR2 FQGNSA. V shed 2 bases and J shed 0 bases, with 11 bases lying between them.